A single sample gave rise to the 19 T cell receptor beta chains below, sequenced in a study of T cells in Graves' hyperthyroidism and ophthalmopathy. RNA transcripts gave rise to amplified TCR beta CDR3 regions. HTBI primers were employed in a first-round RT-PCR of the TCR CDR3. TCRdb re-called the multiplex PCR reads with MiXCR, one entry per CDR3 protein. Of 550,000 to 700,000 distinct CDR3 sequences listed, around 46% are singletons. The sequenced sample consisted of peripheral blood or thyroid tissue (not recorded which). These receptors came from an adult woman with Graves' disease, either hyperthyroidism or ophthalmopathy (not recorded which).

The CDR3 DNA reads TGTGCCAGCAGCGTAGGGGAGCAGTACTTC. It yields the protein CASSVGEQYF. The chain links TRBV9 to TRBJ2-7; D call uncertain. Trimming pared 0 bases from V and 7 bases from J, leaving 2 bases between. The germline CDR1 and CDR2 sequences are SGDLS and YYNGEE. This CDR3 contains 10 residues.

This clonotype was seen repeatedly, ten times or more. This CDR3 is CAWSRARDGYTF. CDR3 in DNA: TGTGCCTGGAGCCGGGCGAGGGATGGCTACACCTTC. The V and J genes are TRBV30 and TRBJ1-2; D is ambiguous. V lost 3 bases and J lost 6, with 11 bases in between. The CDR3 runs to 12 residues. From germline, CDR1 is GTSNPN and CDR2 SVGIG (reference sequence).

This clonotype was picked up many times. CDR3 nucleotide sequence: TGTGCCAGCAGCCAGGCGTACGCCACCGGGGAGCTGTTTTTT. Protein sequence: CASSQAYATGELFF. J is TRBJ2-2 and V is TRBV3-1; no definite D call. From germline, CDR1 is LGHDT and CDR2 YNNKEL (reference sequence). The CDR3 runs 14 residues. With 3 bases removed from V and 4 bases from J, the gap between germline ends came to 9 bases.

On this clonotype itself: This may arise from a read error, as a much more abundant clone is one base away. The rearrangement joins TRBV12-3 or TRBV12-4 to TRBJ2-2, with no clear D. This CDR3 has 14 residues. Between the trimmed V and J ends, which lost 5 bases and 10 bases, there was a span of 17 bases. The CDR3 DNA reads as TGTGCCAGCAGTGCTCCAGCGCGGAGCGAGGAGCTGTTTTTT. It yields the protein CASSAPARSEELFF.

V gene TRBV29-1 combines with J gene TRBJ1-2; TRBD1 matches at 7 bases. The CDR3 loop spans 12 amino acids. Trimming took 7 bases from V and 8 from J; bases not matched to a gene: 10. CDR1 is SQVTM, CDR2 ANQGSEA, per germline. The CDR3 is CSGGTDLGGYTF. As DNA, the CDR3 is TGCAGCGGGGGGACAGACCTCGGGGGCTACACCTTC.

The gene calls are TRBV20-1 and TRBJ2-7; D might be TRBD1 or TRBD2, each matching 5 bases. Germline-derived CDR1 and CDR2 are DFQATT and SNEGSKA (reference sequence). The CDR3 spans 16 residues. V was clipped by 2 bases and J by 3 bases, with 20 bases between them. CDR3 region: CSARLVGGSRSYEQYF. In DNA, the CDR3 is TGCAGTGCTAGATTGGTTGGGGGATCCAGGAGCTACGAGCAGTACTTC.

J is TRBJ1-4 and V is TRBV19; D unclear. V lost 6 bases, J lost 3 bases, and 11 bases lay in between. The CDR3 spans 14 residues. The V gene's germline CDR1 is LNHDA and CDR2 SQIVND (reference sequence). CDR3 sequence: CASRRERSNEKLFF. As DNA, the CDR3 is TGTGCCAGTAGGAGGGAGAGGTCTAATGAAAAACTGTTTTTT. The full variable domain, its missing parts supplied by reference TRBV19 and TRBJ1-4, is DGGITQSPKYLFRKEGQNVTLSCEQNLNHDAMYWYRQDPGQGLRLIYYSQIVNDFQKGDIAEGYSVSREKKESFPLTVTSAQKNPTAFYLCASRRERSNEKLFFGSGTQLSVL.

This clonotype was counted between two and nine times. V usage is TRBV10-2 and J usage is TRBJ1-1, with D possibly TRBD1 on 6 matching bases. The V end lost 8 bases, the J end lost 4 bases, and 20 bases lay between the germline ends. Germline V gene lookup returns CDR1 WSHSY and CDR2 SAAADI. CDR3 length: 15 amino acids. The CDR3 loop is CASSLPGQGSTEAFF. The CDR3 nucleotides read TGCGCCAGCTCCCTCCCTGGGCAGGGGAGCACTGAAGCTTTCTTT.

This clonotype was counted at least ten times. The J gene is TRBJ2-7, the V gene TRBV7-9; TRBD2 matches 7 bases. V gave up 1 base and J gave up 2 bases; unmatched junction bases: 11. Germline V gene lookup returns CDR1 SEHNR and CDR2 FQNEAQ (reference sequence). The CDR3 spans 17 residues. The CDR3 is CASSLGSGTTSTYEQYF. The CDR3 coding sequence is TGTGCCAGCAGCTTAGGTTCCGGGACTACATCCACCTACGAGCAGTACTTC.

This clonotype was counted at least ten times. J is TRBJ2-7 and V is TRBV29-1; D could derive from TRBD1 or TRBD2 (6 bases each). V lost 6 bases, J lost 4 bases, and 16 bases lay in between. The length of the CDR3 is 13 residues. The germline V gene has CDR1 SQVTM and CDR2 ANQGSEA. The chain's CDR3 is CSVARGQAYEQYF. DNA of the CDR3: TGCAGCGTCGCTCGGGGGCAGGCTTACGAGCAGTACTTC.

This clonotype has a handful of counts. V and J are TRBV10-3 and TRBJ1-2; D unclear. The ends were cut back, 4 bases at V and 1 base at J, with 10 bases in the middle. The CDR3 totals 14 residues. Germline V gives CDR1 ENHRY, CDR2 SYGVKD. In DNA form, the CDR3 reads TGTGCCATCAGTGTCTCCGGCGGTAACTATGGCTACACCTTC. It codes for CAISVSGGNYGYTF.

This clonotype has a count of ten or more. The CDR3 nucleotides read TGTGCCAGCAGTTTACGAGGGCCGGGTTACGAGCAGTACTTC. Amino acid sequence: CASSLRGPGYEQYF. V usage is TRBV27 and J usage is TRBJ2-7; D may be TRBD2 (5 bases). CDR3 length: 14 amino acids. Per the germline V gene, CDR1 is MNHEY and CDR2 is SMNVEV (reference sequence). The V gene lost 2 bases and the J gene lost 4 bases, with 12 bases spanning the gap.

This clonotype has a count of ten or more. The gene calls are TRBV20-1 and TRBJ2-7, with D tentatively TRBD2 (6 bases). Germline V gene data show CDR1 as DFQATT and CDR2 as SNEGSKA (reference sequence). CDR3 length: 11 residues. In DNA form, the CDR3 reads TGCAGCGGGAAGTGGGGGGACGAGCAGTACTTC. This codes for CSGKWGDEQYF.

V gene TRBV20-1 combines with J gene TRBJ2-7; TRBD2 matches at 10 bases. The length of the CDR3 is 13 residues. Germline V gene data show CDR1 as DFQATT and CDR2 as SNEGSKA (reference sequence). Losses at the gene ends were 6 bases for V and 5 bases for J; bases not matched to a gene: 7. CDR3 sequence (DNA): TGCAGTGCCGCTGGGACTAGCGTCCACGAGCAGTACTTC. This codes for CSAAGTSVHEQYF.

This clonotype occurred once. A much more abundant neighbour one base away suggests this may be a read error. V gene TRBV6-2 or TRBV6-3 combines with J gene TRBJ1-4, with D hard to call. Germline V gene sequence: CDR1 MNHEY, CDR2 SVGEGT. This CDR3 contains 11 residues. CDR3 DNA: TGTGCCAGCATGGGAAATGAAAAACTGTCTTTT. Its translation is CASMGNEKLSF.

The chain employs TRBV4-2 and TRBJ2-7, with a weak D call TRBD2 (5 bases). The CDR3 has 16 residues. Per germline, CDR1 LGHNA and CDR2 YNFKEQ. Trimming stripped 0 bases from V and 0 bases from J, with 12 bases between. CDR3 sequence (DNA): TGTGCCAGCAGCCAAGATAACGGGATGCCCTCCTACGAGCAGTACTTC. Translated: CASSQDNGMPSYEQYF.

The rearrangement links TRBV25-1 to TRBJ1-1; D uncertain. CDR1 is MGHDK, CDR2 SYGVNS, per germline. The CDR3 is made up of 15 amino acids. Trimming shortened V by 2 bases and J by 3 bases, and 13 bases separated the two germline ends. The CDR3 region is CASSEAPWKDTEAFF. CDR3 sequence (DNA): TGTGCCAGCAGTGAAGCCCCGTGGAAGGACACTGAAGCTTTCTTT.

The rearrangement links TRBV29-1 to TRBJ1-2; no definite D call. CDR3 length equals 16 residues. Germline values: CDR1 SQVTM, CDR2 ANQGSEA. Trimming took 6 bases from V and 2 from J, leaving 22 bases between them. CDR3 DNA: TGCAGCGTGGTGGTTGGGCGGGCCCTGGGGAACTATGGCTACACCTTC. It is translated as CSVVVGRALGNYGYTF.

This clonotype was seen at least ten times. The V gene is TRBV20-1, the J gene TRBJ1-4; D is undetermined. Trimming took off 8 bases at V and 8 bases at J, with 15 bases between the two ends. Germline loops: CDR1 DFQATT, CDR2 SNEGSKA (reference sequence). The CDR3 consists of 12 residues. In nucleotides, the CDR3 is TGCAGTCCTCGGGAGGGTACGGAAAAACTGTTTTTT. Encoded protein: CSPREGTEKLFF.